A selection of T cell receptor beta chains follows, all from one sample in a study of T cell repertoires in cytomegalovirus infection. No antigen is known for these receptors. TCRdb re-analysed the reads in MiXCR, keeping a single row per CDR3 protein. The repertoire holds approximately 300,000 distinct CDR3 sequences, with more than 20% as singletons. The sample was cultured PBMCs, taken from culture after CMV antigen stimulation. Every receptor here comes from a human donor in good health (CMV status not recorded). Some clones in this sample may be carry-over from other donors' samples. The CDR3 runs from the conserved cysteine through the conserved F or W. D genes are given only for firm matches. The size field is filled for only some rows; it gives once, few, many or a size class.

j_gene | v_gene | abundance | d_gene | CDR3aa | CDR3nt
TRBJ2-1 | TRBV7-2 | few | TRBD2 | CASSLSDGLADNEQFF | TGTGCCAGCAGCTTATCCGATGGACTAGCGGACAATGAGCAGTTCTTC
TRBJ1-3 | TRBV7-2 | many | - | CASSLVTSSGNTIYF | TGTGCCAGCAGCTTAGTGACGTCCTCTGGAAACACCATATATTTT
TRBJ2-1 | TRBV11-2 | few | - | CASTLVDSDNEQFF | TGTGCCAGCACCTTGGTTGACAGCGACAATGAGCAGTTCTTC
TRBJ1-2 | TRBV7-2 | - | TRBD1 | CASSERGPGADHGYTF | TGTGCCAGCAGCGAGAGGGGGCCGGGGGCGGATCATGGCTACACCTTC
TRBJ1-1 | TRBV6-2/TRBV6-3 | - | - | CASSYSRGGTEAFF | TGTGCCAGCAGTTACTCGAGGGGGGGCACTGAAGCTTTCTTT
TRBJ2-4 | TRBV5-5 | - | TRBD1 | CASSSGDRGRYIQYF | TGTGCCAGCAGCTCTGGAGACAGGGGAAGATACATTCAGTACTTC
TRBJ2-7 | TRBV28 | - | - | CASSLEVQGGYEQYF | TGTGCCAGCAGCTTAGAAGTCCAGGGTGGGTACGAGCAGTACTTC
TRBJ2-2 | TRBV20-1 | few | - | CSARASHLIDSHGELFF | TGCAGTGCTAGAGCTTCCCATCTGATAGACAGTCACGGGGAGCTGTTTTTT
TRBJ2-3 | TRBV12-3/TRBV12-4 | - | TRBD2 | CASSFLAGLADTQYF | TGTGCCAGCAGTTTCCTAGCGGGTTTGGCAGATACGCAGTATTTT
TRBJ2-7 | TRBV28 | few | TRBD1 | CASSIAGGKNEQYF | TGTGCCAGCAGCATCGCAGGGGGCAAAAACGAGCAGTACTTC
TRBJ2-3 | TRBV11-3 | few | - | CASSKRYTDTQYF | TGTGCCAGCAGCAAGCGGTACACAGATACGCAGTATTTT
TRBJ2-7 | TRBV19 | - | - | CASTHRDPPYEQYF | TGTGCCAGTACCCACAGGGATCCTCCCTACGAGCAGTACTTC
TRBJ2-7 | TRBV6-5 | - | TRBD1 | CASRYPGGSYEQYF | TGTGCCAGCAGATACCCAGGGGGCTCCTACGAGCAGTACTTC
TRBJ1-4 | TRBV6-5 | - | TRBD1 | CASSYRGLREKLFF | TGTGCCAGCAGTTACAGGGGGCTACGAGAAAAACTGTTTTTT
TRBJ1-2 | TRBV7-2 | few | - | CASSLENSGVYGYTF | TGTGCCAGCAGCTTAGAGAACAGTGGGGTCTATGGCTACACCTTC
TRBJ2-1 | TRBV12-5 | few | TRBD1 | CASGLVVGQAPNEQFF | TGTGCTAGTGGTTTGGTAGTAGGACAGGCCCCCAATGAGCAGTTCTTC
TRBJ1-5 | TRBV28 | many | - | CASSLLELSHSNQPQHF | TGTGCCAGCAGTTTATTAGAACTTTCTCATAGCAATCAGCCCCAGCATTTT
TRBJ2-5 | TRBV7-8 | many | - | CASSHGLLYQETQYF | TGTGCCAGCAGCCACGGACTCTTGTACCAAGAGACCCAGTACTTC
TRBJ2-1 | TRBV7-8 | many | TRBD2 | CASSLGLAGEASSYNEQFF | TGTGCCAGCAGCTTGGGACTAGCGGGAGAGGCAAGCTCCTACAATGAGCAGTTCTTC
TRBJ2-5 | TRBV19 | few | - | CASSMDKLQETQYF | TGTGCCAGTAGTATGGACAAACTCCAAGAGACCCAGTACTTC
TRBJ2-5 | TRBV19 | - | - | CASSRDPTAASTVQETQYF | TGTGCCAGTAGTCGAGACCCCACGGCCGCCAGCACGGTCCAAGAGACCCAGTACTTC
TRBJ1-1 | TRBV5-6 | many | TRBD1 | CASSSGQGRSTEAFF | TGTGCCAGCAGCTCGGGACAGGGGAGGAGCACTGAAGCTTTCTTT
TRBJ2-3 | TRBV6-6 | many | - | CASKDRSLPDTQYF | TGTGCCAGCAAAGACAGGTCCCTCCCAGATACGCAGTATTTT
TRBJ2-5 | TRBV7-2 | - | TRBD1 | CASSLMARGRGETQYF | TGTGCCAGCAGCTTAATGGCCAGGGGGCGAGGAGAGACCCAGTACTTC
TRBJ2-2 | TRBV27 | many | TRBD1 | CASSFRTGGTGELFF | TGTGCCAGCAGTTTCAGAACAGGGGGAACCGGGGAGCTGTTTTTT
TRBJ2-1 | TRBV30 | few | - | CAWSARQGLQFF | TGTGCCTGGAGTGCCCGACAAGGGTTGCAGTTCTTC
TRBJ1-1 | TRBV25-1 | - | - | CASRNDRFCFNTEAFF | TGTGCCAGTAGAAACGACAGGTTTTGTTTCAACACTGAAGCTTTCTTT
TRBJ1-1 | TRBV5-1 | - | - | CASSLSGSSNTEAFF | TGCGCCAGCAGCTTGTCCGGGTCTTCGAACACTGAAGCTTTCTTT
TRBJ2-7 | TRBV12-3/TRBV12-4 | many | - | CASSLRGALSSYEQYF | TGTGCCAGCAGTTTGAGGGGCGCCCTCTCCTCCTACGAGCAGTACTTC
TRBJ2-2 | TRBV4-2 | - | - | CASSLQPKGIPNTGELFF | TGTGCCAGCAGCCTTCAACCCAAAGGGATTCCGAACACCGGGGAGCTGTTTTTT
TRBJ1-1 | TRBV2 | - | - | CASSRRRTLDTEAFF | TGTGCCAGCTCCCGTCGGCGGACGTTGGACACTGAAGCTTTCTTT
TRBJ2-5 | TRBV20-1 | - | - | CSATHRDTGETQYF | TGCAGTGCTACACACCGGGACACCGGGGAGACCCAGTACTTC
TRBJ2-6 | TRBV11-2 | - | - | CASSLAPTSGANVLTF | TGTGCCAGCAGCTTAGCCCCAACTTCTGGGGCCAACGTCCTGACTTTC
TRBJ1-2 | TRBV2 | few | TRBD1 | CASRFDYRGGYTF | TGTGCCAGCAGATTCGACTACAGGGGAGGCTACACCTTC
TRBJ2-2 | TRBV29-1 | few | TRBD2 | CSVGQGLANTGELFF | TGCAGCGTTGGCCAGGGACTAGCGAACACCGGGGAGCTGTTTTTT
TRBJ1-1 | TRBV6-5 | few | - | CASSYSWDRTEAFF | TGTGCCAGCAGTTACTCCTGGGATAGGACTGAAGCTTTCTTT
TRBJ1-1 | TRBV28 | - | - | CASSLGRGRGTEAFF | TGTGCCAGCAGCCTGGGGAGGGGACGAGGAACTGAAGCTTTCTTT
TRBJ2-7 | TRBV28 | many | - | CASSISPAYEQYF | TGTGCCAGCAGCATTTCCCCCGCGTACGAGCAGTACTTC
TRBJ2-1 | TRBV7-8 | - | TRBD2 | CASSFQASGSIYNEQFF | TGTGCCAGCAGCTTTCAGGCTAGCGGGAGTATTTACAATGAGCAGTTCTTC
TRBJ1-6 | TRBV2 | once | TRBD1 | CASRDRGQSYNSPLHF | TGTGCCAGCCGGGACAGGGGGCAATCCTATAATTCACCCCTCCACTTT
TRBJ1-6 | TRBV15 | - | - | CATSRDAGINSPLHF | TGTGCCACCAGCAGAGATGCAGGGATCAATTCACCCCTCCACTTT
TRBJ2-7 | TRBV19 | - | TRBD2 | CASSIPPGRGGRSYEQYF | TGTGCCAGTAGTATCCCGCCGGGGCGGGGCGGGAGATCCTACGAGCAGTACTTC
TRBJ2-1 | TRBV19 | - | TRBD2 | CASSEFSSGNHNEQFF | TGTGCCAGTAGTGAATTCTCTAGCGGGAACCACAATGAGCAGTTCTTC
TRBJ2-7 | TRBV28 | few | - | CASSTVWFQQYF | TGTGCCAGCAGTACCGTGTGGTTCCAGCAGTACTTC
TRBJ1-2 | TRBV7-2 | many | TRBD1 | CASSDRGLGYTF | TGTGCCAGCAGTGACAGGGGATTGGGCTACACCTTC
TRBJ1-1 | TRBV27 | few | - | CASSLLAGRRTEAFF | TGTGCCAGCAGTTTATTGGCAGGGCGTCGAACTGAAGCTTTCTTT
TRBJ1-5 | TRBV2 | few | - | CASSEGWGPGQPQHF | TGTGCCAGCAGTGAAGGTTGGGGCCCAGGACAGCCCCAGCATTTT
TRBJ2-6 | TRBV4-1 | - | - | CASSQAQGSGANVLTF | TGCGCCAGCAGCCAAGCCCAAGGGTCTGGGGCCAACGTCCTGACTTTC
TRBJ2-7 | TRBV6-2/TRBV6-3 | - | TRBD1 | CAAGTGMDF | TGTGCCGCGGGGACAGGGATGGACTTC
TRBJ2-3 | TRBV7-8 | many | TRBD2 | CASSLNSLAGGGIDTQYF | TGTGCCAGCAGCTTAAATAGCCTAGCGGGAGGAGGTATAGATACGCAGTATTTT
TRBJ2-7 | TRBV4-1 | few | - | CASSRRGAAGRYEQYF | TGCGCCAGCAGCCGTAGGGGGGCAGCGGGGAGATACGAGCAGTACTTC
TRBJ2-1 | TRBV11-2 | - | - | CASSSPRDRRANEQFF | TGTGCCAGCAGCTCCCCGAGAGACAGGAGGGCCAATGAGCAGTTCTTC
TRBJ2-6 | TRBV14 | - | TRBD2 | CASSPGGGDGANVLTF | TGTGCCAGCAGCCCCGGGGGAGGGGATGGGGCCAACGTCCTGACTTTC
TRBJ2-3 | TRBV4-1 | few | - | CASSQETITAVSTDTQYF | TGCGCCAGCAGCCAAGAAACAATTACGGCGGTGAGCACAGATACGCAGTATTTT
TRBJ1-1 | TRBV6-2/TRBV6-3 | few | - | CASSSYRAPEAFF | TGTGCCAGCAGCTCGTACCGGGCCCCTGAAGCTTTCTTT
TRBJ1-5 | TRBV12-3/TRBV12-4 | - | TRBD1 | CASSPETGVRNQPQHF | TGTGCCAGCAGTCCAGAGACAGGGGTCCGCAATCAGCCCCAGCATTTT
TRBJ2-5 | TRBV5-5 | many | TRBD2 | CASSLTSGRNGETQYF | TGTGCCAGCAGCTTGACTAGCGGGAGAAATGGAGAGACCCAGTACTTC
TRBJ1-1 | TRBV11-3 | - | TRBD1 | CASSRDRGGSEAFF | TGTGCCAGCAGCCGGGACAGGGGAGGATCTGAAGCTTTCTTT
TRBJ1-3 | TRBV29-1 | many | TRBD1 | CSVEDRTYSGNTIYF | TGCAGCGTAGAGGACAGGACCTACTCTGGAAACACCATATATTTT